This T cell receptor (beta chain) was identified in a study of CD8 T cells in ankylosing spondylitis (dated by TCRdb to about 2017). Context from the whole study: The study set out to find disease-linked TCR variants by profiling T cell receptor beta repertoires in ankylosing spondylitis patients and healthy donors. The whole study cohort included 90 to 120 healthy donors and 20 to 25 ankylosing spondylitis patients. Peripheral blood samples were taken, and synovial fluid was additionally collected from ankylosing spondylitis patients.

Reads for this sample came from an Illumina HiSeq 2500. TCR beta libraries were prepared by quantitative 5'-RACE with molecular barcodes. On the authors' methods: A new computational method based on a probabilistic model of VDJ rearrangement was used to identify disease-linked TCR variants. TCRdb trimmed the raw reads at Q25, called clones with MiXCR and kept productive beta chains. Under each unique CDR3 protein, matching rows form one entry showing the most common genes and DNA. The V and J calls come from TCRdb's annotation, not from the publication. This sample has about 340,000 distinct CDR3 sequences in its table, and approximately 14% of those were observed once. Together, the top ten hold approximately 0.99% of the sample. Study-level results and caveats: In peripheral blood, the disease-linked clones were found at relatively low frequencies and had a CD8+ phenotype. Blood from ankylosing spondylitis patients appeared to be characterized by a TCR beta motif composed of roughly 8 highly homologous amino acid variants. The disease-linked clones were reported as significantly enriched in matched synovial fluid samples from ankylosing spondylitis patients. Some motif variants had previously been reported in the synovial fluid and blood of reactive arthritis patients, which suggests shared mechanisms of disease initiation.

The table lists this clonotype with a few counts. Its target antigen remains unknown. Base qualities are not provided; no much larger clone lies one nucleotide away. The V end loses 4 bases and the J end loses 8 bases, and a stretch of 10 bases separates them. CDR1 is given as SGHRS and CDR2 as YFSETQ, both from the germline V gene. The CDR3 goes from the cysteine to the phenylalanine over 13 residues. This entry keeps only the CDR3 DNA: 39 bases, framed from base 1. The sequenced material came from blood, either unsorted or a sorted T cell fraction (not recorded which). The sequence is built from TRBV5-1 and TRBJ1-6; too little of a D gene remains to name it. This receptor was identified in a male donor with ankylosing spondylitis or in good health (not recorded which). The sequence in DNA is TGCGCCAGCAGCCCCTTCGGGGATTCACCCCTCCACTTT. It encodes CASSPFGDSPLHF.